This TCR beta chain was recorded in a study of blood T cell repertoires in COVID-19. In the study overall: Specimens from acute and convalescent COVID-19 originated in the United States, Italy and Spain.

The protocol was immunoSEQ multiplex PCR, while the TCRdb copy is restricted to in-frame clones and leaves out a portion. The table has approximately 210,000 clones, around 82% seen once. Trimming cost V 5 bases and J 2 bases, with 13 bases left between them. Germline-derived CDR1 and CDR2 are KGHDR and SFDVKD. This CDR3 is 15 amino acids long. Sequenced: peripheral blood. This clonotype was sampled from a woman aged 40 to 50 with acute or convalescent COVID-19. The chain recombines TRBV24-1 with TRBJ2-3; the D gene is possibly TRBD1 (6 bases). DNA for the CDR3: TGTGCCACCAGTGCAGGACAGCCCAACACAGATACGCAGTATTTT. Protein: CATSAGQPNTDTQYF.